These T cell receptor beta chains were read from a single sample in a study of blood T cell repertoires in COVID-19. Measured with immunoSEQ multiplex PCR; TCRdb has only the in-frame clones, and not every one. The sample lists over 300,000 clones, roughly 87% seen once, with less than 6% in the top ten. Sequenced sample: PBMCs or T cells enriched from blood (not recorded which). Receptors originate from a woman aged 30 to 39 who had recovered from COVID-19. Each CDR3 is given with its conserved first and last residue. The order of the fields is clone size, D gene, V gene, J gene, CDR3 protein, CDR3 DNA. A D gene is named only where the DNA matches it firmly. Some rows have no size entry. The others give once, few or many, or a class for an expanded clone.

size: -; D: -; V: TRBV23-1; J: TRBJ1-5; CDR3: CASNPKGTGDYSNQPQHF; DNA: TGCGCCAGCAATCCGAAAGGTACAGGTGATTATAGCAATCAGCCCCAGCATTTT
size: once; D: -; V: TRBV3-1/TRBV3-2; J: TRBJ2-7; CDR3: CASSQEGAGLGEQYF; DNA: TGTGCCAGCAGCCAAGAAGGGGCAGGGCTGGGCGAGCAGTACTTC
size: -; D: TRBD1; V: TRBV4-1; J: TRBJ2-7; CDR3: CASSQDPPGGTGEQYF; DNA: TGCGCCAGCAGCCAAGATCCCCCAGGGGGCACGGGCGAGCAGTACTTC
size: -; D: -; V: TRBV19; J: TRBJ1-2; CDR3: CASSTLLAGGKASYGYTF; DNA: TGTGCCAGTAGCACACTCCTCGCGGGGGGAAAGGCATCCTATGGCTACACCTTC
size: few; D: -; V: TRBV5-4; J: TRBJ1-2; CDR3: CASSLDSEYGYTF; DNA: TGTGCCAGCAGCTTGGACAGTGAATATGGCTACACCTTC
size: -; D: -; V: TRBV7-9; J: TRBJ1-3; CDR3: CASTQQGNSGNTIYF; DNA: TGTGCCAGCACCCAACAGGGAAATTCTGGAAACACCATATATTTT
size: -; D: -; V: TRBV1; J: TRBJ1-1; CDR3: CTSSYTGGPGAFF; DNA: TGCACCAGCAGCTACACAGGGGGGCCTGGGGCTTTCTTT
size: -; D: TRBD1; V: TRBV6-6; J: TRBJ1-2; CDR3: CASSYSPVDRGGGYTF; DNA: TGTGCCAGCAGTTACTCCCCCGTCGACAGGGGAGGTGGCTACACCTTC
size: -; D: TRBD1; V: TRBV30; J: TRBJ1-3; CDR3: CAWSRQGVGTIYF; DNA: TGTGCCTGGAGCCGACAGGGCGTGGGCACCATATATTTT
size: once; D: -; V: TRBV7-2; J: TRBJ1-2; CDR3: CASSRGVTNYGYTF; DNA: TGTGCCAGCAGCCGCGGGGTGACTAACTATGGCTACACCTTC
size: once; D: -; V: TRBV3-1/TRBV3-2; J: TRBJ1-4; CDR3: CASSQAREKLFF; DNA: TGTGCCAGCAGCCAAGCGAGGGAAAAACTGTTTTTT
size: -; D: TRBD1; V: TRBV4-3; J: TRBJ1-5; CDR3: CASSPSTGGGSQPQHF; DNA: TGCGCCAGCAGCCCCTCGACAGGGGGCGGGAGTCAGCCCCAGCATTTT
size: -; D: TRBD2; V: TRBV11-2; J: TRBJ2-2; CDR3: CASSPGLAGGPNTGELFF; DNA: TGTGCCAGCAGTCCGGGACTAGCGGGGGGCCCGAACACCGGGGAGCTGTTTTTT
size: -; D: -; V: TRBV5-1; J: TRBJ1-5; CDR3: CASSLEPSLGQPQHF; DNA: TGCGCCAGCAGCTTGGAACCCAGTCTAGGTCAGCCCCAGCATTTT
size: -; D: TRBD1; V: TRBV29-1; J: TRBJ1-2; CDR3: CSVAQGAGGYTF; DNA: TGCAGCGTTGCCCAGGGGGCTGGGGGCTACACCTTC
size: -; D: -; V: TRBV19; J: TRBJ1-6; CDR3: CASRPPGRSRDSPLHF; DNA: TGTGCCAGTAGACCCCCGGGGAGGTCGAGGGATTCACCCCTCCACTTT
size: once; D: -; V: TRBV30; J: TRBJ1-2; CDR3: CAWSVGAGANYGYTF; DNA: TGTGCCTGGAGTGTAGGGGCAGGAGCTAACTATGGCTACACCTTC
size: -; D: TRBD1; V: TRBV19; J: TRBJ1-5; CDR3: CASSTQGVSQPQHF; DNA: TGTGCCAGTAGCACACAGGGGGTAAGCCAGCCCCAGCATTTT
size: -; D: -; V: TRBV10-3; J: TRBJ1-6; CDR3: CAIKGEGQGPPLHF; DNA: TGTGCCATCAAGGGGGAGGGGCAGGGCCCACCCCTCCACTTT
size: -; D: -; V: TRBV29-1; J: TRBJ1-1; CDR3: CSVERSGSGTEAFF; DNA: TGCAGCGTTGAACGTTCCGGGAGTGGGACTGAAGCTTTCTTT